A single sample gave rise to the 23 T cell receptor beta chains below, sequenced in a study of T cell responses to AZD1222 COVID-19 vaccine. The repertoire was sequenced with immunoSEQ multiplex PCR; TCRdb's copy has only in-frame clones and lacks some. The sample contains 200,000 or so clones, 88% of which appear only once. The specimen comprised peripheral blood, sampled on day 0 of AZD1222 vaccination. The origin of the receptors is an adult in good health.

This chain uses TRBV2 with TRBJ1-2; TRBD1 matches at 7 bases. Germline lookup yields CDR1 SNHLY and CDR2 FYNNEI. The length of the CDR3 is 15 residues. V shed 8 bases and J 6 bases; nucleotides not matched to a gene: 15. CDR3 sequence: CASRLLRGVWDGYTF. The CDR3 DNA is TGTGCCAGCCGACTCCTCAGGGGGGTTTGGGATGGCTACACCTTC. Full variable domain (remainder filled in from reference TRBV2 and TRBJ1-2): EPEVTQTPSHQVTQMGQEVILRCVPISNHLYFYWYRQILGQKVEFLVSFYNNEISEKSEIFDDQFSVERPDGSNFTLKIRSTKLEDSAMYFCASRLLRGVWDGYTFGSGTRLTVV.

The chain carries TRBV11-2 and TRBJ1-5; TRBD1 matches 8 bases. CDR3 length: 16 residues. Germline assignment: CDR1 SGHAT and CDR2 FQNNGV. Losses at the gene ends were 5 bases for V and 3 bases for J; bases not matched to a gene: 9. The CDR3 sequence is CASSNSGTGPNQPQHF. The CDR3 DNA reads TGTGCCAGCAGCAACTCCGGGACAGGTCCCAATCAGCCCCAGCATTTT.

The chain is built from TRBV5-1 and TRBJ1-1, with D perhaps matching TRBD1 (6 bases). The CDR3 has 15 amino acids. Looked up from germline, CDR1 is SGHRS and CDR2 is YFSETQ. With 3 bases removed from V and 1 base from J, the gap between germline ends came to 13 bases. The CDR3 here is CASSSDGQPNTEAFF. Written as DNA, the CDR3 is TGCGCCAGCAGCTCCGACGGACAGCCGAACACTGAAGCTTTCTTT.

The chain carries TRBV10-2 and TRBJ1-1; the match to TRBD1 covers 7 bases. CDR1 is WSHSY and CDR2 is SAAADI in the germline V gene. V lost 8 bases, J lost 2 bases, and 5 bases stayed unmatched. This CDR3 has 13 amino acids. The CDR3 coding sequence is TGCGCCAGCGGGCACAGGGGTAACACTGAAGCTTTCTTT. Translated, it gives CASGHRGNTEAFF.

J is TRBJ1-1 and V is TRBV12-5, with D unresolved. The CDR3 has 12 residues. Trimming took off 6 bases at V and 3 bases at J, with 8 bases between the two ends. From germline, CDR1 is LGHNT and CDR2 FRNRAP. In nucleotides, the CDR3 is TGTGCTAGTGGGGGAGAGGACACTGAAGCTTTCTTT. Translating it yields CASGGEDTEAFF.

CDR3 DNA: TGCGCCAGCAGTGACCCGGGACAGGGAGTTGGGTCCTATAATTCACCCCTCCACTTT. Translation gives CASSDPGQGVGSYNSPLHF. V gene TRBV10-1 combines with J gene TRBJ1-6; 9 nucleotides agree with TRBD1. The ends lost 3 bases at V and 1 base at J; junction bases unmatched: 10. The CDR3 sequence is 19 residues long. Germline assignment: CDR1 WNHNN and CDR2 SYGVQD (reference sequence).

This clone is a singleton in its sample. At one end the junction does not follow the germline gene, possibly because of a read error. The gene calls are TRBV30 and TRBJ1-2; TRBD1 is a possible D gene (5 bases). From germline, CDR1 is GTSNPN and CDR2 SVGIG (reference sequence). The CDR3 totals 12 residues. In DNA form, the CDR3 reads TGTGCCCGGAGCGGGGGAAACTATGGCTACACCTTC. It is translated as CARSGGNYGYTF.

The chain couples TRBV6-5 to TRBJ1-1; D remains unclear. V lost 6 bases to trimming and J lost 3 bases, with 14 bases between them. The CDR3 length is 14 residues. Per germline, CDR1 MNHEY and CDR2 SVGAGI. CDR3 in amino acids: CASRRSGSHTEAFF. CDR3 bases: TGTGCCAGCAGAAGATCCGGGAGTCACACTGAAGCTTTCTTT.

V is TRBV6-5 and J is TRBJ2-3; the match to TRBD2 covers 7 bases. The CDR3 is 15 residues long. Unmatched junction bases numbered 13, after V lost 8 bases and J lost 5 bases. The germline V gene encodes CDR1 MNHEY and CDR2 SVGAGI. Here the CDR3 DNA reads TGTGCCAGCTGCCTGGGAGCGGGGCTTGAAGATACGCAGTATTTT. Protein product: CASCLGAGLEDTQYF.

The chain links TRBV4-1 to TRBJ2-2, with D uncertain. The V gene's germline CDR1 is MGHRA and CDR2 YSYEKL. The CDR3 covers 15 residues. Trimming removed 3 bases from V and 0 bases from J, with 8 bases in between. The CDR3 DNA sequence: TGCGCCAGCAGCCATCGACTTTCGAACACCGGGGAGCTGTTTTTT. As protein: CASSHRLSNTGELFF.

The V gene is TRBV4-1, the J gene TRBJ1-5; D unresolved. CDR3 length: 15 amino acids. Germline V gene sequence: CDR1 MGHRA, CDR2 YSYEKL. Deletions cut 4 bases from V and 0 bases from J, with 10 bases between. CDR3 DNA sequence: TGCGCCAGCAGCCCGTTCAGCGATAGCAATCAGCCCCAGCATTTT. It translates to CASSPFSDSNQPQHF.

The chain uses TRBV2 and TRBJ1-6; D remains ambiguous. The CDR3 length is 12 residues. The germline gives CDR1 SNHLY, CDR2 FYNNEI. V gave up 8 bases and J gave up 5 bases, with 7 bases separating them. In DNA form, the CDR3 reads TGTGCCAGCCGCACAGATAATTCACCCCTCCACTTT. This encodes CASRTDNSPLHF.

The chain recombines TRBV6-6 with TRBJ2-3; possibly TRBD1 for D (6 bases). The CDR3 sequence is 13 residues long. V dropped 6 bases and J dropped 2 bases, with 9 bases sitting between them. Germline V gene sequence: CDR1 MNHNY, CDR2 SVGAGI (reference sequence). The DNA for the CDR3 is TGTGCCAGCAGGGACAGATACACAGATACGCAGTATTTT. It yields the protein CASRDRYTDTQYF.

The chain couples TRBV9 to TRBJ1-1; unclear D gene. The germline V gene encodes CDR1 SGDLS and CDR2 YYNGEE. The CDR3 extends over 15 amino acids. Trimming stripped 5 bases from V and 0 bases from J, with 14 bases between. The CDR3 DNA reads as TGTGCCAGCAGACCTCCGGGCCGTATGAACACTGAAGCTTTCTTT. It codes for CASRPPGRMNTEAFF.

This sequence joins TRBV7-9 and TRBJ1-2; D might be TRBD1 (5 bases). There are 15 residues in the CDR3. Germline values: CDR1 SEHNR, CDR2 FQNEAQ (reference sequence). V was pared by 5 bases and J by 5 bases, with 18 bases between. The CDR3 loop reads CASSPGTIRLYGYTF. The DNA of the CDR3 is TGTGCCAGCAGCCCAGGGACCATTAGGTTGTATGGCTACACCTTC.

The sample holds one count of this clone. The rearrangement links TRBV7-8 to TRBJ2-7; D gene uncertain. Trimming cost V 1 base and J 2 bases, with 12 bases left between them. CDR1 is SGHVS, CDR2 FQNEAQ, per germline. CDR3 length equals 15 residues. CDR3 sequence: CASSLESPHPYEQYF. CDR3 sequence (DNA): TGTGCCAGCAGCTTAGAAAGCCCCCATCCCTACGAGCAGTACTTC.

The J gene is TRBJ1-5, the V gene TRBV19, with 7 bases aligning to TRBD1. The V gene's germline CDR1 is LNHDA and CDR2 SQIVND (reference sequence). V trimming: 0 bases; J trimming: 2 bases; junction bases outside the gene matches: 4. This CDR3 is built from 16 residues. DNA for the CDR3: TGTGCCAGTAGTATAGAGACAGGGTTGGGCAATCAGCCCCAGCATTTT. The encoded protein is CASSIETGLGNQPQHF.

The chain employs TRBV2 and TRBJ2-7; 10 nucleotides agree with TRBD1. With 10 bases clipped from V and 3 bases from J, the junction kept 9 bases outside the gene matches. Germline CDR1 and CDR2: SNHLY and FYNNEI. The CDR3 spans 14 residues. DNA for the CDR3: TGTGCCATCTCCTGGACAGGGGGGGACTACGAGCAGTACTTC. This sequence encodes CAISWTGGDYEQYF.

This clone is a singleton in its sample. V usage is TRBV7-2 and J usage is TRBJ2-1, with D tentatively TRBD1 (6 bases). Per the germline V gene, CDR1 is SGHTA and CDR2 is FQGNSA. Deletions cut 3 bases from V and 8 bases from J, with 11 bases between. This CDR3 has 13 amino acids. CDR3 protein: CASSFYRVDEQFF. The CDR3 DNA is TGTGCCAGCAGCTTTTACAGGGTAGATGAGCAGTTCTTC.

The rearrangement links TRBV12-3 or TRBV12-4 to TRBJ2-1; a weak D match, TRBD2 (5 bases). The CDR3 has 12 residues. Trimming removed 6 bases at V and 3 bases at J, with 6 bases between. The CDR3 protein is CASREGYNEQFF. The CDR3 nucleotides are TGTGCCAGCAGAGAGGGCTACAATGAGCAGTTCTTC.

The gene calls are TRBV5-1 and TRBJ1-1, with TRBD1 as a possible D gene (6 bases). The germline V gene has CDR1 SGHRS and CDR2 YFSETQ. The CDR3 runs to 15 residues. V lost 4 bases and J 3 bases, leaving 16 bases between the germline ends. The CDR3 protein is CASSPKGGWDTEAFF. The CDR3 nucleotides are TGCGCCAGCAGCCCGAAGGGGGGGTGGGACACTGAAGCTTTCTTT.

CDR3 DNA sequence: TGTGCCAGCTCGCCTACGACAGGGGGCTATGGCTACACCTTC. Translation: CASSPTTGGYGYTF. This chain uses TRBV18 with TRBJ1-2; 9 nucleotides align to TRBD1. CDR3 length: 14 residues. The V gene end was trimmed by 6 bases and the J gene end by 4 bases; junction bases not matched to a gene: 6. Per germline, CDR1 KGHSH and CDR2 LQKENI.

The chain couples TRBV19 to TRBJ2-7; 8 nucleotides line up with TRBD1. The CDR3 spans 15 residues. Unmatched junction bases numbered 8, after V lost 5 bases and J lost 2 bases. Germline V gene data show CDR1 as LNHDA and CDR2 as SQIVND (reference sequence). CDR3 protein: CASSDAGGKTYEQYF. The CDR3 nucleotides read TGTGCCAGTAGTGACGCAGGGGGCAAAACCTACGAGCAGTACTTC.